These 30 T cell receptor beta chains were sequenced from one sample in a study of blood T cells in healthy people across ages. It was with a sample-barcoded 5' primer and a J-beta primer mix that a second PCR of roughly 6 to 12 cycles was run. TCRdb processed the 5' RACE reads anew with MiXCR; each CDR3 protein has one entry. The sample lists 1,300,000 or so distinct CDR3 sequences; around 59% were seen once. Material: blood. The receptors originated from a man aged 18 to 30 in good health.

This clonotype was seen a few times. The V and J genes are TRBV6-6 and TRBJ1-2; 7 nucleotides line up with TRBD1. Germline V CDR1 and CDR2: MNHNY, SVGAGI (reference sequence). This CDR3 contains 14 residues. Losses at the gene ends were 2 bases for V and 6 bases for J; bases not matched to a gene: 6. The CDR3 sequence is CASSYPDRENGYTF. The DNA for the CDR3 is TGTGCCAGCAGTTACCCTGACAGGGAGAATGGCTACACCTTC.

The chain uses TRBV6-5 and TRBJ2-7, with TRBD1 identical over 7 bases. The CDR3 has 14 residues. CDR1 and CDR2 (germline): MNHEY, SVGAGI. V shed 5 bases, J shed 3 bases, and the junction held 7 bases outside the gene matches. CDR3 in DNA: TGTGCCAGCAGTCCATACGGGACAGTCTACGAGCAGTACTTC. The encoded protein is CASSPYGTVYEQYF.

About this clonotype itself: A read error may account for a junction end that differs from germline. The chain has TRBV27 and TRBJ2-7; D not resolved. CDR1 is MNHEY, CDR2 SMNVEV, per germline (reference sequence). The CDR3 spans 15 residues. The CDR3 protein is CAGSLSSAGAYEQYF. For the CDR3, the DNA is TGTGCCGGCAGTTTATCGTCAGCAGGCGCCTACGAGCAGTACTTC.

The chain uses TRBV7-2 and TRBJ2-7; D perhaps matches TRBD1 (5 bases). This CDR3 spans 13 amino acids. Trimming pared 5 bases from V and 1 base from J, leaving 9 bases between. The V gene's germline CDR1 is SGHTA and CDR2 FQGNSA. CDR3 region: CASSKGVSYEQYF. CDR3 coding DNA: TGTGCCAGCAGCAAAGGGGTTTCCTACGAGCAGTACTTC. Variable domain in full (rest from reference TRBV7-2 and TRBJ2-7): GAGVSQSPSNKVTEKGKDVELRCDPISGHTALYWYRQSLGQGLEFLIYFQGNSAPDKSGLPSDRFSAERTGGSVSTLTIQRTQQEDSAVYLCASSKGVSYEQYFGPGTRLTVT.

The J gene is TRBJ2-5, the V gene TRBV18, with 7 bases identical to TRBD1. The CDR3 sequence is 13 residues long. CDR1 is KGHSH, CDR2 LQKENI, per germline. V was clipped by 5 bases and J by 5 bases; unmatched bases: 5. For the CDR3, the DNA is TGTGCCAGCTCAACCGACAGGGTGGAGACCCAGTACTTC. Its protein is CASSTDRVETQYF.

The chain combines TRBV20-1 with TRBJ2-3; 9 bases agree with TRBD2. V shed 2 bases and J 7 bases; nucleotides not matched to a gene: 7. The germline V gene has CDR1 DFQATT and CDR2 SNEGSKA (reference sequence). The CDR3 contains 14 residues. The CDR3 DNA reads TGCAGTGCTAGAAAGGGCGGGGGGGTCAATACGCAGTATTTT. It yields the protein CSARKGGGVNTQYF.

This rearrangement joins TRBV4-1 to TRBJ2-7; D remains ambiguous. The V gene's germline CDR1 is MGHRA and CDR2 YSYEKL. The CDR3 extends over 14 amino acids. V was shortened by 1 base and J by 7 bases, with 14 bases between the two germline ends. The CDR3 protein is CASSQAFGSWEQYF. The CDR3 DNA sequence: TGCGCCAGCAGCCAAGCTTTCGGTTCTTGGGAGCAGTACTTC.

This clonotype was counted between two and nine times. The V and J genes are TRBV29-1 and TRBJ2-1, with TRBD2 identical over 9 bases. The V gene end was trimmed by 4 bases and the J gene end by 7 bases; junction bases not matched to a gene: 14. The CDR3 runs to 16 residues. Germline V gene sequence: CDR1 SQVTM, CDR2 ANQGSEA. CDR3 coding DNA: TGCAGCGTTGTGGAGATAGCGGGGGCCCGAAGGAATGAGCAGTTCTTC. Amino acids: CSVVEIAGARRNEQFF.

The chain links TRBV20-1 to TRBJ1-2, with D perhaps TRBD1 (5 bases). Looked up from germline, CDR1 is DFQATT and CDR2 is SNEGSKA (reference sequence). V lost 5 bases to trimming and J lost 0 bases, with 19 bases between them. This CDR3 contains 16 residues. CDR3 amino acids: CSASPGGSQPNYGYTF. The CDR3 coding sequence is TGCAGTGCTTCCCCCGGGGGTTCCCAACCTAACTATGGCTACACCTTC.

This chain links TRBV7-9 with TRBJ2-1; 9 nucleotides agree with TRBD2. Germline V lookup: CDR1 SEHNR, CDR2 FQNEAQ (reference sequence). The CDR3 spans 14 residues. The V segment lost 6 bases and the J segment 8 bases; nucleotides outside the gene matches: 8. CDR3 DNA sequence: TGTGCCAGCAGTGATAGCGGGGGCCTCTATGAGCAGTTCTTC. Residues: CASSDSGGLYEQFF. Full variable domain (rest looked up from reference TRBV7-9 and TRBJ2-1): DTGVSQNPRHKITKRGQNVTFRCDPISEHNRLYWYRQTLGQGPEFLTYFQNEAQLEKSRLLSDRFSAERPKGSFSTLEIQRTEQGDSAMYLCASSDSGGLYEQFFGPGTRLTVL.

This chain uses TRBV6-5 with TRBJ1-2; D is perhaps TRBD1 (6 bases). V lost 2 bases and J 7 bases, leaving 17 bases between the germline ends. Per germline, CDR1 MNHEY and CDR2 SVGAGI. The CDR3 has 15 amino acids. The CDR3 loop is CASSYAGEISTGYTF. The CDR3 region has the DNA TGTGCCAGCAGTTACGCAGGGGAGATAAGTACTGGCTACACCTTC.

CDR3 in amino acids: CASSLGSGMLNIQYF. The CDR3 DNA reads as TGTGCCAGCAGCTTAGGAAGCGGGATGTTAAACATTCAGTACTTC. J is TRBJ2-4 and V is TRBV7-2; TRBD2 agrees at 7 bases. CDR1 SGHTA and CDR2 FQGNSA come from the germline V gene. This CDR3 is built from 15 residues. V shed 1 base, J shed 6 bases, and the junction held 6 bases outside the gene matches.

The chain joins TRBV20-1 to TRBJ2-5; 9 bases line up with TRBD2. The J call may not be correct, given that the DNA end is closer to TRBJ2-7. The CDR3 is 14 residues long. Germline V gene data show CDR1 as DFQATT and CDR2 as SNEGSKA (reference sequence). The CDR3 DNA reads as TGCAGTGCAAGTTTGCGGGGGGGCCAGCACGAGCAGTACTTC. Translation: CSASLRGGQHEQYF.

This clonotype was counted a few times. V gene TRBV5-1 combines with J gene TRBJ2-1; 7 bases are a match to TRBD2. V lost 3 bases and J lost 5; bases outside the gene matches: 8. The CDR3 contains 15 residues. Per germline, CDR1 SGHRS and CDR2 YFSETQ. For the CDR3, the DNA is TGCGCCAGCAGCTGGTGGCGGGGGTTTCACAATGAGCAGTTCTTC. The encoded protein is CASSWWRGFHNEQFF.

V and J are TRBV7-2 and TRBJ1-6, with a weak D call TRBD1 (5 bases). In germline, CDR1 is SGHTA, CDR2 FQGNSA. This CDR3 has 13 residues. Trimming left V 5 bases short and J 10 bases short, with 12 bases between. DNA of the CDR3: TGTGCCAGCAGCCCTCTAGACAGCTCACCCCTCCACTTT. Its translation is CASSPLDSSPLHF.

The sample holds one count of this clonotype. This chain links TRBV7-2 with TRBJ2-1; TRBD2 aligns across 8 bases. Unmatched junction bases numbered 14, after V lost 8 bases and J lost 5 bases. The V gene's germline CDR1 is SGHTA and CDR2 FQGNSA. The CDR3 is made up of 16 amino acids. CDR3 DNA: TGTGCCAGCCCCCTACCCCTAGCGGGTCCTAACAATGAGCAGTTCTTC. Translated, it gives CASPLPLAGPNNEQFF.

CDR3 in amino acids: CSVDDYRGPSSDAQYF. CDR3 nucleotide sequence: TGCAGCGTCGACGACTACAGGGGGCCATCGTCTGATGCGCAGTATTTT. This chain links TRBV29-1 with TRBJ2-3; TRBD1 matches 9 bases. This CDR3 has 16 amino acids. Looked up from germline, CDR1 is SQVTM and CDR2 is ANQGSEA. V lost 6 bases to trimming and J lost 10 bases; unmatched junction nucleotides: 20.

The chain carries TRBV6-5 and TRBJ1-6, with D hard to call. Per germline, CDR1 MNHEY and CDR2 SVGAGI. The CDR3 covers 13 residues. V lost 6 bases, J lost 10 bases, and 13 bases lay in between. Written as DNA, the CDR3 is TGTGCCAGCAGCCAACGGGCCAAGTCACCCCTCCACTTT. This codes for CASSQRAKSPLHF.

This clonotype was observed a few times. The chain links TRBV6-5 to TRBJ2-3; D not resolved. V lost 6 bases and J lost 0, with 7 bases in between. The germline CDR1 and CDR2 sequences are MNHEY and SVGAGI. The CDR3 runs to 13 residues. CDR3 coding DNA: TGTGCCAGCAGGAGGATAAGCACAGATACGCAGTATTTT. It specifies CASRRISTDTQYF.

This chain joins TRBV6-1 and TRBJ1-2; the D is unclear. The CDR3 is 11 amino acids. Trimming took off 7 bases at V and 5 bases at J, with 8 bases between the two ends. Germline lookup yields CDR1 MNHNS and CDR2 SASEGT. CDR3 sequence: CASISDYGYTF. For the CDR3, the DNA is TGTGCCAGCATCTCCGATTATGGCTACACCTTC.

The chain couples TRBV7-9 to TRBJ2-3; 7 nucleotides line up with TRBD2. The germline gives CDR1 SEHNR, CDR2 FQNEAQ (reference sequence). The trim removed 2 bases at V and 5 bases at J, leaving 4 bases unmatched. CDR3 size: 14 residues. CDR3 protein: CASSLNWEGDTQYF. The CDR3, as DNA: TGTGCCAGCAGCTTAAATTGGGAGGGAGATACGCAGTATTTT.

The rearrangement links TRBV2 to TRBJ1-2, with 9 nucleotides matching TRBD1. Germline V gene data show CDR1 as SNHLY and CDR2 as FYNNEI. CDR3 length equals 14 residues. The V segment lost 7 bases and the J segment 1 base; nucleotides outside the gene matches: 4. Written as DNA, the CDR3 is TGTGCCAGCACTCGGGACAGGGATAACTATGGCTACACCTTC. Encoded protein: CASTRDRDNYGYTF. The full variable domain, rest sourced from reference TRBV2 and TRBJ1-2, is EPEVTQTPSHQVTQMGQEVILRCVPISNHLYFYWYRQILGQKVEFLVSFYNNEISEKSEIFDDQFSVERPDGSNFTLKIRSTKLEDSAMYFCASTRDRDNYGYTFGSGTRLTVV.

This clonotype was detected only a few times. This chain joins TRBV20-1 and TRBJ2-7; the D gene is possibly TRBD2 (6 bases). Germline lookup yields CDR1 DFQATT and CDR2 SNEGSKA (reference sequence). The V end was cut by 5 bases, the J end by 0 bases, with 20 bases between. The CDR3 is 16 amino acids. The CDR3 DNA is TGCAGTGCTCTGGGGGGATTTACAGGAAGCTCCTACGAGCAGTACTTC. Protein: CSALGGFTGSSYEQYF.

The chain is built from TRBV7-7 and TRBJ2-3; 9 nucleotides agree with TRBD1. With 5 bases clipped from V and 2 bases from J, the junction kept 8 bases outside the gene matches. Germline V gene data show CDR1 as SSHAT and CDR2 as FNYEAQ (reference sequence). This CDR3 spans 16 amino acids. CDR3 nucleotide sequence: TGTGCCAGCAGCCCCCGGACAGGGGTGTACACAGATACGCAGTATTTT. Residues: CASSPRTGVYTDTQYF.

The chain uses TRBV27 and TRBJ1-1; perhaps TRBD1 as D (5 bases). Germline V gene data show CDR1 as MNHEY and CDR2 as SMNVEV (reference sequence). The CDR3 has 16 residues. Trimming stripped 1 base from V and 0 bases from J, with 12 bases between. This CDR3 is CASSLLGPEMNTEAFF. The CDR3 DNA sequence: TGTGCCAGCAGTTTATTGGGACCGGAAATGAACACTGAAGCTTTCTTT.

This clonotype was seen more than once but under ten times. This rearrangement joins TRBV12-5 to TRBJ2-1; no firm D call. CDR3 size: 13 residues. Trimming stripped 6 bases from V and 4 bases from J, with 10 bases between. From germline, CDR1 is LGHNT and CDR2 FRNRAP. The chain's CDR3 is CASGANSYNEQFF. In DNA, the CDR3 is TGTGCTAGTGGGGCCAATTCGTACAATGAGCAGTTCTTC.

The gene calls are TRBV6-5 and TRBJ1-6, with D possibly matching TRBD1 (5 bases). V dropped 5 bases and J dropped 11 bases, with 13 bases sitting between them. CDR3 length: 13 amino acids. Germline CDR1 MNHEY, CDR2 SVGAGI. The CDR3: CASSPDRSAPLHF. The CDR3 bases are TGTGCCAGCAGTCCCGACAGAAGCGCACCCCTCCACTTT.

The chain joins TRBV6-2 or TRBV6-3 to TRBJ2-5; 12 bases align to TRBD2. Germline V gene lookup returns CDR1 MNHEY and CDR2 SVGEGT. The CDR3 length is 17 residues. The J segment lost 11 bases and the V segment lost 5 bases, leaving 18 bases of the junction unmatched. In nucleotides, the CDR3 is TGTGCCAGCAGTACAGCTAGCGGGGGGGCTCCACACAATGAGCAGTACTTC. This encodes CASSTASGGAPHNEQYF.

The chain employs TRBV29-1 and TRBJ2-5; no reliable D call. Germline V gene lookup returns CDR1 SQVTM and CDR2 ANQGSEA. Trimming pared 4 bases from V and 13 bases from J, leaving 13 bases between. The CDR3 extends over 10 amino acids. The CDR3 bases are TGCAGCGTTGTGGGCTTCTCGTTGTACTTC. Residues: CSVVGFSLYF.

This chain uses TRBV3-1 with TRBJ2-2; tentative D call: TRBD2 (5 bases). V was shortened by 4 bases and J by 0 bases, with 15 bases between the two germline ends. Germline loops: CDR1 LGHDT, CDR2 YNNKEL (reference sequence). The CDR3 is made up of 17 amino acids. This CDR3 is CASSRLLGDSNTGELFF. CDR3 coding DNA: TGTGCCAGCAGCCGTCTCCTCGGGGATTCGAACACCGGGGAGCTGTTTTTT.